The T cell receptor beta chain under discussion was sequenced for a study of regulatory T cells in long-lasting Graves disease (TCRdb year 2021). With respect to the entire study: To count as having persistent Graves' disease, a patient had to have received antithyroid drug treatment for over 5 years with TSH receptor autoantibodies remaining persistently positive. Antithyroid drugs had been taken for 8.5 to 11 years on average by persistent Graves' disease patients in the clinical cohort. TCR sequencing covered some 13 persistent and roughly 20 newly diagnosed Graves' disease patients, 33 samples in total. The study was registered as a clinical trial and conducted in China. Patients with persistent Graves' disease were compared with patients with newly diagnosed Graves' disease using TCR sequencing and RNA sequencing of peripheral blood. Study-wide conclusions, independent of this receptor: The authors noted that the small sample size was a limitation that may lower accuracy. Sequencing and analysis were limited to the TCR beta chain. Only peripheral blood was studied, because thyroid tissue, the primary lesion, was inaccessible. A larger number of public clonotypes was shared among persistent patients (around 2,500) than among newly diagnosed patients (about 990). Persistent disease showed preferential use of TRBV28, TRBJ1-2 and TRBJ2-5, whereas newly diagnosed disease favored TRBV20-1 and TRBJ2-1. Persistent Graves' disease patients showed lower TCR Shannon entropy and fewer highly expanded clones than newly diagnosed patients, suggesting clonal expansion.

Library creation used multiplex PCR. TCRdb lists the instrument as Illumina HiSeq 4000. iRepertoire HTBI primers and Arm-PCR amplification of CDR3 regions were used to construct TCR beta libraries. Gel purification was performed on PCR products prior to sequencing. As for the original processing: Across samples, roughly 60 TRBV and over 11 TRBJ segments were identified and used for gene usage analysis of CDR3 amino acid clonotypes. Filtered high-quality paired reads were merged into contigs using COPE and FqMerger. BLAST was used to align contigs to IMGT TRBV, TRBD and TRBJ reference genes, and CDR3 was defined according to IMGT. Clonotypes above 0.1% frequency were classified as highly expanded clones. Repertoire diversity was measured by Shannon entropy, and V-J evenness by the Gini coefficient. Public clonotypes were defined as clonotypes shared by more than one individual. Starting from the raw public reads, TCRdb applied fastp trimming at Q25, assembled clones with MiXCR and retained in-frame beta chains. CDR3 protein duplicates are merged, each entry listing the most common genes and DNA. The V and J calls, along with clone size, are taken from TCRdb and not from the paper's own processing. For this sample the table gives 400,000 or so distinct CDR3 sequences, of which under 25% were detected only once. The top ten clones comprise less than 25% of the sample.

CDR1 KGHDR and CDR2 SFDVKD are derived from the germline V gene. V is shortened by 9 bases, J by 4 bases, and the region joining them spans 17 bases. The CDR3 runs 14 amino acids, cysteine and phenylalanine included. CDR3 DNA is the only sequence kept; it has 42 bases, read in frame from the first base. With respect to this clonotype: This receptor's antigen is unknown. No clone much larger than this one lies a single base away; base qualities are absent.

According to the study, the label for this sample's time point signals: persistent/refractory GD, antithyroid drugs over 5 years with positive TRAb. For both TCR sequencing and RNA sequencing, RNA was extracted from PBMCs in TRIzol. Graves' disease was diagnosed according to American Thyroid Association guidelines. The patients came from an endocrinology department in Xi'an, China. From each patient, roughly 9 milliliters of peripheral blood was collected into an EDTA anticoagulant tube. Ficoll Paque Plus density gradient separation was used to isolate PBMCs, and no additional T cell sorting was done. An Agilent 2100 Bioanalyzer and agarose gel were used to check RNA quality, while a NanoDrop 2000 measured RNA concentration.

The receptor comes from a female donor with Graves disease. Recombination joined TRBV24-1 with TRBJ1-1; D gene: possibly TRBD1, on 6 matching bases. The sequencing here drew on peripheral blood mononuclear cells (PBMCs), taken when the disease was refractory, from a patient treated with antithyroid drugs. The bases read TGTGCCACCGGGGACACCCGGATAGGCACTGAAGCTTTCTTT. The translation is CATGDTRIGTEAFF.